One T cell receptor (beta chain) is described in this entry. This entry is derived from a study of technical replicates of blood from several donors. The method was immunoSEQ multiplex PCR; TCRdb's version includes in-frame clones alone and lacks a portion of them. The sample holds tens of thousands of clones, more than 85% seen once. The specimen sequenced was PBMCs. The source of this sequence is a human donor in good health. Some clones in this sample may be carry-over from other donors' samples.

CDR3 residues: CASCGRGASSARVAEAFF. The CDR3 nucleotides are TGTGCCAGCTGCGGACGGGGGGCCTCGTCCGCCCGGGTCGCTGAAGCTTTCTTT. The chain has TRBV28 and TRBJ1-1; D might be TRBD1 (6 bases). Trimming cost V 8 bases and J 6 bases, with 31 bases left between them. This CDR3 spans 18 amino acids. Germline V gene lookup returns CDR1 MDHEN and CDR2 SYDVKM.